Sequencing of this T cell receptor (beta chain) was carried out in a study of T cell responses to AZD1222 COVID-19 vaccine. Only in-frame clones appear in the TCRdb table, and some are missing; sequencing was by immunoSEQ multiplex PCR. The profile covers about 120,000 clones, with about 92% appearing a single time and 5% taken by the ten largest. Study-wide findings and caveats: Vaccine-related CD4 TCRs covered spike, predominating at 160-218 and 743-854. Females made up more of the donors, who were largely white British, and clonal diversity may have come out too low. Repertoire sampling was restricted to post-peak T cell response timepoints. Regions left unmutated in variants are reportedly the target of nearly half of spike-specific TCRs.

As to this clone: What it binds is unknown.

Germline CDR1 is SGDLS and CDR2 is YYNGEE. This CDR3 region has 14 residues. Trimming shortened V by 0 bases and J by 6 bases, and 9 bases separated the two germline ends. The rearrangement uses TRBV9 and TRBJ1-4, with a tentative D call TRBD1 (6 bases). Source: peripheral blood, taken 28 days after the second AZD1222 dose. This receptor was identified in an adult who received the AZD1222 COVID-19 vaccine. This CDR3 is CASSVGGADEKLFF. The CDR3 DNA follows: TGTGCCAGCAGCGTAGGGGGGGCTGATGAAAAACTGTTTTTT.